This T cell receptor beta chain was sequenced in a study of metastatic and nonmetastatic thyroid tumors. Study details: Both malignant and benign thyroid patients supplied peripheral blood and tumor or nodule tissue samples, across which the repertoires of these patients were then compared. Notes on the study in general: Significantly higher TCR beta diversity was reportedly seen in malignant thyroid tumors than benign nodules, in blood and tumor.

About this clone: Its antigen is still unknown.

Original processing notes: Using the CDR3 differences seen across clinicopathological groups, the authors built a distant-metastasis classifier for papillary thyroid cancer, which was meant to discriminate distant-metastatic patients. TCRdb re-called the PCR reads via MiXCR. These V and J calls are TCRdb output, not the study's own analysis. Of some 28,000 clones in the sample, about 16% were seen once. Prior to thyroid surgery, none of the patients had received any treatment. The sequence was obtained from a female donor with papillary thyroid cancer or a benign thyroid nodule (not recorded which). Some clones in this sample may be carry-over from other donors' samples. Sequenced input: blood.

CDR3 coding DNA: TGTGCCTGGAGTTACAGGGAACATTCACCCCTCCACTTT. Amino acid sequence: CAWSYREHSPLHF. The chain joins TRBV30 to TRBJ1-6; TRBD1 is a possible D gene (6 bases). Germline V gene lookup returns CDR1 GTSNPN and CDR2 SVGIG (reference sequence). V was trimmed by 2 bases and J by 8 bases, leaving 10 bases between them. The CDR3 has 13 residues. The full variable domain, its missing parts supplied by reference TRBV30 and TRBJ1-6, is SQTIHQWPATLVQPVGSPLSLECTVEGTSNPNLYWYRQAAGRGLQLLFYSVGIGQISSEVPQNLSASRPQDRQFILSSKKLLLSDSGFYLCAWSYREHSPLHFGNGTRLTVT.